These 20 T cell receptor beta chains came from one sample sequenced in a study of CD8 T cells in ankylosing spondylitis. TCRdb re-analysed the 5' RACE reads in MiXCR, keeping a single row per CDR3 protein. The sample holds nearly 350,000 distinct CDR3 sequences, about 15% seen once. The source material was blood, either unsorted or a sorted T cell fraction (not recorded which). The source of these receptors is a male donor with ankylosing spondylitis or in good health (not recorded which).

This clonotype was detected ten times or more. The CDR3 protein is CSVEELAGGQETQYF. The CDR3 coding sequence is TGCAGCGTTGAAGAGCTAGCGGGGGGTCAAGAGACCCAGTACTTC. This sequence joins TRBV29-1 and TRBJ2-5, with TRBD2 matching over 11 bases. The CDR3 sequence is 15 residues long. From germline, CDR1 is SQVTM and CDR2 ANQGSEA. J was trimmed by 2 bases and V by 0 bases; bases with no gene match: 2.

The chain uses TRBV4-2 and TRBJ2-5, with 13 positions matching TRBD2. Germline-derived CDR1 and CDR2 are LGHNA and YNFKEQ. The CDR3 spans 17 residues. V was clipped by 1 base and J by 2 bases; unmatched bases: 4. CDR3 in amino acids: CASSQGTSGGTQETQYF. CDR3 DNA sequence: TGTGCCAGCAGCCAAGGGACTAGCGGGGGTACACAAGAGACCCAGTACTTC.

This clonotype came up many times. This chain links TRBV20-1 with TRBJ2-3; D remains unclear. The CDR3 has 15 amino acids. The germline V and J ends were trimmed by 1 base and 0 bases, with 11 bases remaining between them. Per germline, CDR1 DFQATT and CDR2 SNEGSKA (reference sequence). DNA of the CDR3: TGCAGTGCTAGAGTTGGGTATACTAGCACAGATACGCAGTATTTT. Encoded protein: CSARVGYTSTDTQYF.

This clonotype has just a few counts. V is TRBV10-2 and J is TRBJ2-2, with 9 bases lining up with TRBD1. CDR1 WSHSY and CDR2 SAAADI come from the germline V gene. V shed 6 bases and J 1 base; nucleotides not matched to a gene: 3. The CDR3 sequence is 15 residues long. The DNA of the CDR3 is TGCGCCAGCAGACCGGGACAGGGGAACACCGGGGAGCTGTTTTTT. The encoded protein is CASRPGQGNTGELFF.

This clonotype was counted between two and nine times. The chain uses TRBV27 and TRBJ1-2; TRBD1 might be the D (5 bases). Trimming cost V 5 bases and J 7 bases, with 14 bases left between them. The CDR3 is 13 amino acids. Germline CDR1 and CDR2: MNHEY and SMNVEV (reference sequence). The CDR3 coding sequence is TGTGCCAGCAGTGCCCTAGGGGCCGGTGGCTACACCTTC. Translated, it gives CASSALGAGGYTF.

This chain links TRBV6-5 with TRBJ1-6; D unresolved. V lost 2 bases and J 8 bases, leaving 4 bases between the germline ends. This CDR3 contains 12 residues. CDR1 and CDR2 (germline): MNHEY, SVGAGI. CDR3 protein: CASSYGDSPLHF. For the CDR3, the DNA is TGTGCCAGCAGTTACGGGGATTCACCCCTCCACTTT.

V usage is TRBV7-6 and J usage is TRBJ2-2; TRBD2 aligns across 9 bases. Trimming cost V 2 bases and J 0 bases; bases outside gene matches: 1. The CDR3 is made up of 16 amino acids. Germline V gene lookup returns CDR1 SGHVS and CDR2 FNYEAQ. The CDR3 bases are TGTGCCAGCAGCTTACGACTAGCGGCGAACACCGGGGAGCTGTTTTTT. It encodes CASSLRLAANTGELFF.

The gene calls are TRBV7-8 and TRBJ2-1; TRBD2 matches at 8 bases. Unmatched junction bases numbered 7, after V lost 1 base and J lost 5 bases. Germline CDR1 SGHVS, CDR2 FQNEAQ. The CDR3 totals 16 residues. The CDR3 is CASSLGTSQHDNEQFF. Here the CDR3 DNA reads TGTGCCAGCAGCTTAGGGACTAGCCAGCATGACAATGAGCAGTTCTTC.

This clonotype was observed a handful of times. The J gene is TRBJ2-2, the V gene TRBV7-8, with unresolved D. CDR1 is SGHVS, CDR2 FQNEAQ, per germline. V was pared by 7 bases and J by 6 bases, with 12 bases between. The CDR3 covers 13 residues. The CDR3 region is CASIGRVAGELFF. CDR3 sequence (DNA): TGTGCCAGCATCGGACGGGTGGCCGGGGAGCTGTTTTTT. The whole variable domain, filled in from reference TRBV7-8 and TRBJ2-2, reads GAGVSQSPRYKVAKRGQDVALRCDPISGHVSLFWYQQALGQGPEFLTYFQNEAQLDKSGLPSDRFFAERPEGSVSTLKIQRTQQEDSAVYLCASIGRVAGELFFGEGSRLTVL.

V gene TRBV29-1 combines with J gene TRBJ2-7; 8 nucleotides align to TRBD2. After removal of 6 bases from V and 2 bases from J, the junction contained 9 bases not matched to a gene. The CDR3 has 14 residues. Germline V gene lookup returns CDR1 SQVTM and CDR2 ANQGSEA. The CDR3 nucleotides read TGCAGCGTCGCCCGGGGGGGGACACCCTACGAGCAGTACTTC. This codes for CSVARGGTPYEQYF.

This clonotype was counted only a few times. The rearrangement links TRBV5-4 to TRBJ2-1; 9 bases line up with TRBD1. CDR3 size: 14 residues. Trimming at V came to 4 bases and at J to 6 bases, leaving 5 bases not matched to a gene. The germline V gene encodes CDR1 SGHNT and CDR2 YYREEE (reference sequence). The CDR3 DNA reads as TGTGCCAGCAGCATACAGGGGGCCTCCAATGAGCAGTTCTTC. Amino acids: CASSIQGASNEQFF.

In its sample, this clonotype was seen a few times. The chain joins TRBV11-2 to TRBJ2-1; 8 bases are shared with TRBD2. J gave up 7 bases and V 6 bases, and 8 bases lay outside the gene matches. Germline CDR1 reads SGHAT; CDR2 reads FQNNGV. The length of the CDR3 is 14 residues. In nucleotides, the CDR3 is TGTGCCAGCAGAATCACTAGCGGAGTAAATGAGCAGTTCTTC. Translated, it gives CASRITSGVNEQFF.

CDR3 bases: TGTGCCAGCAGCTCAGTCAAGGCGGCGCTGTTTTTT. This gives the protein CASSSVKAALFF. The genes are TRBV14 and TRBJ2-2; no firm D call. Germline loops: CDR1 SGHDN, CDR2 FVKESK. Trimming took off 5 bases at V and 13 bases at J, with 14 bases between the two ends. CDR3 length: 12 amino acids.

The chain uses TRBV20-1 and TRBJ1-3, with 8 bases identical to TRBD1. The germline CDR1 and CDR2 sequences are DFQATT and SNEGSKA (reference sequence). V lost 3 bases to trimming and J lost 2 bases; unmatched junction nucleotides: 3. The CDR3 is 14 amino acids. CDR3 in DNA: TGCAGTGCTAGCCCGACAGGGGCTGGAAACACCATATATTTT. Translating gives CSASPTGAGNTIYF.

This clonotype came up a few times. The J gene is TRBJ1-5, the V gene TRBV10-3; 8 nucleotides agree with TRBD1. CDR1 is ENHRY and CDR2 is SYGVKD in the germline V gene. The CDR3 runs 14 residues. Trimming at V came to 10 bases and at J to 4 bases, leaving 9 bases not matched to a gene. The CDR3 sequence is CATGQGARNQPQHF. The DNA of the CDR3 is TGTGCCACCGGCCAGGGGGCGCGGAATCAGCCCCAGCATTTT.

This clonotype was seen a handful of times. The V call is TRBV6-1, the J call TRBJ2-7, with 8 nucleotides matching TRBD1. CDR3 length: 13 amino acids. The V segment lost 6 bases and the J segment 4 bases; nucleotides outside the gene matches: 5. CDR1 and CDR2 (germline): MNHNS, SASEGT. The CDR3 protein is CASRKTGVYEQYF. CDR3 coding DNA: TGTGCCAGCAGGAAGACAGGGGTATACGAGCAGTACTTC.

This clonotype was seen many times. The chain couples TRBV20-1 to TRBJ1-2; TRBD1 agrees at 10 bases. Unmatched junction bases numbered 10, after V lost 6 bases and J lost 0 bases. CDR3 length: 16 residues. The germline CDR1 and CDR2 sequences are DFQATT and SNEGSKA (reference sequence). The CDR3 DNA is TGCAGTGCCCTCGGACAGGGGGAAGGAACTAACTATGGCTACACCTTC. Its translation is CSALGQGEGTNYGYTF.

There are a few counts of this clonotype. V and J are TRBV28 and TRBJ1-4; D remains ambiguous. With 4 bases removed from V and 8 bases from J, the gap between germline ends came to 8 bases. Germline assignment: CDR1 MDHEN and CDR2 SYDVKM. CDR3 length: 12 residues. The CDR3, as DNA: TGTGCCAGCAGTTGGACGCCAGAAAAACTGTTTTTT. Translation: CASSWTPEKLFF.

This sequence joins TRBV20-1 and TRBJ2-7, with TRBD2 matching 11 bases. Germline-derived CDR1 and CDR2 are DFQATT and SNEGSKA (reference sequence). The CDR3 covers 15 residues. Unmatched junction bases numbered 8, after V lost 6 bases and J lost 1 base. The CDR3 region has the DNA TGCAGTGCAACACTAGCGGGAGTACGGTCCTACGAGCAGTACTTC. Translated, it gives CSATLAGVRSYEQYF.

CDR3 sequence: CSAHQTRGLEGYTF. CDR3 DNA: TGCAGTGCCCATCAAACCAGGGGGTTAGAAGGCTACACCTTC. V and J are TRBV20-1 and TRBJ1-2; TRBD1 aligns across 7 bases. Germline CDR1 reads DFQATT; CDR2 reads SNEGSKA (reference sequence). The CDR3 totals 14 residues. After removal of 6 bases from V and 8 bases from J, the junction contained 15 bases not matched to a gene.